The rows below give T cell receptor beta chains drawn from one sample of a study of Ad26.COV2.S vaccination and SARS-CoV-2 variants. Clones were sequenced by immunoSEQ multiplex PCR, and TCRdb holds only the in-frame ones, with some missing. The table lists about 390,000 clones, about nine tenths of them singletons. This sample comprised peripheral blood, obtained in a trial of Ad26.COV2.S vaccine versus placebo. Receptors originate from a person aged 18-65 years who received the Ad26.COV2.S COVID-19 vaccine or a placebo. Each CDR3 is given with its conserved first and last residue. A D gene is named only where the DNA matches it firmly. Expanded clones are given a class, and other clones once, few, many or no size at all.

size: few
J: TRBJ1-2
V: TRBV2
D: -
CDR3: CASGETYGYTF
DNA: TGTGCCAGCGGGGAAACCTATGGCTACACCTTC

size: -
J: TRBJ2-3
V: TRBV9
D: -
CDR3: CASSTRGGGRTDTQYF
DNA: TGTGCCAGCAGCACAAGGGGCGGGGGCCGGACAGATACGCAGTATTTT

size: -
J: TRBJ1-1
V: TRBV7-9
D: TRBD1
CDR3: CASSLDLRTGVMNTEAFF
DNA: TGTGCCAGCAGCTTAGATTTGAGGACAGGGGTGATGAACACTGAAGCTTTCTTT

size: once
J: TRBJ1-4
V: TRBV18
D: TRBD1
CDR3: CASSRDSSEKLFF
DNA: TGTGCCAGCTCACGGGACAGCTCTGAAAAACTGTTTTTT

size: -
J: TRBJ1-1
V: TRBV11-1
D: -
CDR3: CASSTWVDSLNTEAFF
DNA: TGTGCCAGCAGCACCTGGGTGGACAGCCTGAACACTGAAGCTTTCTTT

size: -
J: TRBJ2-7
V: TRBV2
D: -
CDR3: CASSVVTGPRLKQYF
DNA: TGTGCCAGCAGTGTAGTGACAGGCCCCCGATTGAAGCAGTACTTC

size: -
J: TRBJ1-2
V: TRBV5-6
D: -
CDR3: CASSPRAAFYGYTF
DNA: TGTGCCAGCAGCCCCCGGGCAGCCTTCTATGGCTACACCTTC

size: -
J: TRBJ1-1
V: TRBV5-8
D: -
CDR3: CASSSRGRGEAFF
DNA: TGTGCCAGCAGCTCCCGAGGGAGGGGTGAAGCTTTCTTT

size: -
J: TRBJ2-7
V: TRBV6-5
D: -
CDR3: CASSSTYYEQYF
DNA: TGTGCCAGCAGTTCTACCTACTACGAGCAGTACTTC

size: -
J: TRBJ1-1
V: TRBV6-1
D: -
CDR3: CASSEWEGFTEAFF
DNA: TGTGCCAGCAGTGAATGGGAGGGGTTCACTGAAGCTTTCTTT

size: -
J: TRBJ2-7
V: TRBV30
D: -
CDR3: CAWSVGYEQYF
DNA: TGTGCCTGGAGTGTGGGGTACGAGCAGTACTTC

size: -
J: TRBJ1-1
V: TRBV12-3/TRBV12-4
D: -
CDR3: CASSFGVTAFF
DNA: TGTGCCAGCAGTTTTGGAGTCACAGCTTTCTTT

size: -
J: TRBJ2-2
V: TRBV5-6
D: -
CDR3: CASSLVTGALSTGELFF
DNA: TGTGCCAGCAGCTTGGTTACTGGGGCGCTGAGCACCGGGGAGCTGTTTTTT

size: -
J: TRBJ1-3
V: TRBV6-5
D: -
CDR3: CASSRDGSSGNTIYF
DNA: TGTGCCAGCAGCCGCGACGGGAGCTCTGGAAACACCATATATTTT

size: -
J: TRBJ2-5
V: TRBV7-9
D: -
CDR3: CASSLVTGQETQYF
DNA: TGTGCCAGCAGCTTAGTTACAGGCCAAGAGACCCAGTACTTC

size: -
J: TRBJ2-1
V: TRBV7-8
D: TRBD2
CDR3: CASSRGLAGGSPEQFF
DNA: TGTGCCAGCAGTCGAGGTTTAGCGGGGGGGTCCCCTGAGCAGTTCTTC

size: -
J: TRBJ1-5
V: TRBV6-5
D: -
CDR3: CASSTGLRNQPQHF
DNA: TGTGCCAGCAGTACGGGACTGCGAAATCAGCCCCAGCATTTT

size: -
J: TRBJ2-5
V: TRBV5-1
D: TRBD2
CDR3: CASRGVSGGQETQYF
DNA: TGCGCCAGCAGGGGAGTAAGCGGGGGCCAAGAGACCCAGTACTTC

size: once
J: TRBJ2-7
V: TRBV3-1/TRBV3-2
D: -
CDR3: CASSQDPSSYEQYF
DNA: TGTGCCAGCAGCCAAGATCCCAGCTCCTACGAGCAGTACTTC